The rows below give T cell receptor beta chains drawn from one sample of a study of Tregs in tolerant kidney transplant recipients. Data came from immunoSEQ multiplex PCR; TCRdb stores just in-frame clones and leaves some out. The sample carries approximately 4,000 clones, 80% to 90% recorded once. The source was Tregs from blood, collected before the transplant. Source of these receptors: a human donor who received a combined kidney and bone marrow transplant. Each CDR3 is given with its conserved first and last residue. A D gene is named only where the DNA matches it firmly. The size entry is marked missing in some rows and otherwise reads once, few, many or a size class.

cdr3_length	j_call	d_call	v_call	clone_size	cdr3_aa	cdr3_nt
15	TRBJ2-3	TRBD2	TRBV27	NA	CASRISGRAVDTQYF	TGTGCCAGCCGTATTAGCGGGAGGGCTGTAGATACGCAGTATTTT
15	TRBJ2-4	NA	TRBV6-5	NA	CASSYSRRVVNIQYF	TGTGCCAGCAGTTACTCTAGGAGGGTGGTAAACATTCAGTACTTC
13	TRBJ2-7	TRBD1	TRBV7-9	NA	CASSPGTGYEQYF	TGTGCCAGCAGCCCCGGGACAGGGTACGAGCAGTACTTC
13	TRBJ2-7	TRBD1	TRBV11-2	few	CASSSTGTYEQYF	TGTGCCAGCAGCTCGACAGGGACCTACGAGCAGTACTTC
14	TRBJ2-2	NA	TRBV11-1	NA	CASSPGENTGELFF	TGTGCCAGCAGCCCCGGGGAGAACACCGGGGAGCTGTTTTTT
13	TRBJ2-7	TRBD1	TRBV18	NA	CASSPGQGAEQYF	TGTGCCAGCTCACCAGGACAGGGGGCAGAGCAGTACTTC
14	TRBJ1-4	NA	TRBV28	NA	CASTFSATNEKLFF	TGTGCCAGCACCTTTAGCGCAACTAATGAAAAACTGTTTTTT
13	TRBJ2-7	TRBD2	TRBV28	NA	CASISGSSYEQYF	TGTGCCAGCATTAGCGGGAGTTCCTACGAGCAGTACTTC
11	TRBJ1-2	NA	TRBV11-1	few	CASSRGYGYTF	TGTGCCAGCAGCCGGGGGTATGGCTACACCTTC
16	TRBJ2-7	NA	TRBV11-2	NA	CASSSFTGKLAHEQYF	TGTGCCAGCAGCTCGTTCACAGGAAAACTCGCCCACGAGCAGTACTTC
13	TRBJ2-7	TRBD1	TRBV11-3	NA	CASSLGGRGEQYF	TGTGCCAGCAGCCTAGGGGGCAGGGGCGAGCAGTACTTC
15	TRBJ2-2	TRBD2	TRBV28	NA	CASRRGTRVTGELFF	TGTGCCAGCAGACGCGGGACTAGAGTCACCGGGGAGCTGTTTTTT
15	TRBJ2-7	TRBD2	TRBV7-6	few	CASSPGLAGPYEQYF	TGTGCCAGCAGCCCGGGACTAGCGGGCCCCTACGAGCAGTACTTC
14	TRBJ2-7	NA	TRBV7-9	once	CAGAGELGAYEQYF	TGTGCCGGGGCAGGGGAATTAGGAGCCTACGAGCAGTACTTC
18	TRBJ1-1	TRBD1	TRBV23-1	NA	CASSQSLQWTGDHTEAFF	TGCGCCAGCAGTCAATCCCTCCAGTGGACAGGGGATCACACTGAAGCTTTCTTT
12	TRBJ1-2	NA	TRBV28	NA	CASSLPYYGYTF	TGTGCCAGCAGTTTACCCTACTATGGCTACACCTTC
17	TRBJ2-3	TRBD2	TRBV11-2	NA	CASSLGVGSGRVDTQYF	TGTGCCAGCAGCTTAGGAGTAGGTAGCGGGAGGGTGGATACGCAGTATTTT
11	TRBJ2-7	TRBD2	TRBV20-1	NA	CSASGLAEQYF	TGCAGTGCTAGCGGACTAGCGGAGCAGTACTTC
17	TRBJ1-4	TRBD1	TRBV19	few	CASRTSIPGQGSEKLFF	TGTGCCAGTAGAACTTCAATTCCGGGACAGGGAAGTGAAAAACTGTTTTTT
15	TRBJ2-7	TRBD2	TRBV5-3	NA	CARSLGGRPSYEQYF	TGTGCCAGAAGCTTGGGCGGGAGGCCCTCCTACGAGCAGTACTTC
13	TRBJ2-2	NA	TRBV9	NA	CASSVNPSGELFF	TGTGCCAGCAGCGTTAACCCCAGCGGGGAGCTGTTTTTT
14	TRBJ1-5	TRBD1	TRBV28	NA	CASRYRGPNQPQHF	TGTGCCAGCAGATACAGGGGGCCGAATCAGCCCCAGCATTTT
14	TRBJ1-4	TRBD1	TRBV5-1	NA	CASTGTGPNEKLFF	TGCGCCAGCACCGGGACAGGGCCGAATGAAAAACTGTTTTTT
16	TRBJ2-2	TRBD1	TRBV4-1	NA	CASSQDRNRGDGELFF	TGCGCCAGCAGCCAAGATAGGAACAGGGGGGACGGGGAGCTGTTTTTT
17	TRBJ2-1	TRBD2	TRBV25-1	once	CASSESVGLAGYNEQFF	TGTGCCAGCAGTGAGTCTGTAGGACTAGCGGGATACAATGAGCAGTTCTTC
13	TRBJ1-1	NA	TRBV7-3	NA	CASSLTGDTEAFF	TGTGCCAGCAGCTTAACAGGAGACACTGAAGCTTTCTTT
15	TRBJ2-5	TRBD2	TRBV7-9	NA	CASTNRGEPGETQYF	TGTGCCAGCACCAACCGGGGGGAGCCCGGAGAGACCCAGTACTTC
13	TRBJ2-7	NA	TRBV19	NA	CASSLDWFGEQYF	TGTGCCAGTAGTTTGGACTGGTTCGGCGAGCAGTACTTC
16	TRBJ2-1	NA	TRBV28	NA	CASSPVTGRTYNEQFF	TGTGCCAGCAGTCCCGTGACAGGGAGGACCTACAATGAGCAGTTCTTC
17	TRBJ2-7	TRBD2	TRBV19	NA	CASSLSPLAAVSYEQYF	TGTGCCAGTAGTCTCTCCCCACTAGCGGCCGTCTCCTACGAGCAGTACTTC
15	TRBJ2-1	TRBD2	TRBV5-1	NA	CASSSNSGGVNEQFF	TGCGCCAGCAGCTCCAACTCGGGGGGGGTCAATGAGCAGTTCTTC
16	TRBJ2-6	NA	TRBV10-3	NA	CAIRAPEASGANVLTF	TGTGCCATCAGAGCCCCCGAGGCGTCCGGGGCCAACGTCCTGACTTTC
14	TRBJ1-5	NA	TRBV4-2	NA	CASSQQGLDQPQHF	TGTGCCAGCAGCCAACAGGGGTTGGATCAGCCCCAGCATTTT
14	TRBJ1-1	TRBD1	TRBV19	NA	CASRTDRANTEAFF	TGTGCCAGTAGGACGGACAGGGCGAACACTGAAGCTTTCTTT
15	TRBJ2-7	TRBD1	TRBV4-1	NA	CASSQDTGTGSEQYF	TGCGCCAGCAGCCAAGATACAGGGACAGGGTCCGAGCAGTACTTC
17	TRBJ1-1	NA	TRBV7-9	NA	CASSLGEVWGPGTEAFF	TGTGCCAGCAGCTTAGGCGAAGTGTGGGGGCCCGGGACTGAAGCTTTCTTT